This passage covers 23 T cell receptor beta chains from one sample sequenced in a study of control samples from healthy donors and cancer patients. Only in-frame clones appear in the TCRdb table, and some are missing; sequencing was by immunoSEQ multiplex PCR. The sample shows some 150,000 clones, under 96% of them seen only once. Sequenced material: blood. Receptor source: a woman in her 30s in good health.

The gene calls are TRBV5-1 and TRBJ2-3, with D possibly being TRBD2 (7 bases). The germline CDR1 and CDR2 sequences are SGHRS and YFSETQ. The V and J ends lost 0 bases and 1 base respectively, with 9 bases between them. The CDR3 extends over 15 amino acids. CDR3 protein: CASSLVGGRTDTQYF. CDR3 bases: TGCGCCAGCAGCTTGGTGGGGGGGCGCACAGATACGCAGTATTTT.

This clone has more than one count but fewer than ten. V is TRBV30 and J is TRBJ1-3, with no clear D. CDR3 length: 12 residues. Trimming shortened V by 8 bases and J by 0 bases, and 8 bases separated the two germline ends. Germline V CDR1 and CDR2: GTSNPN, SVGIG (reference sequence). CDR3 protein: CASTSSGNTIYF. CDR3 in DNA: TGTGCCAGCACGAGCTCTGGAAACACCATATATTTT.

This chain links TRBV15 with TRBJ2-2; 8 nucleotides line up with TRBD2. Germline trimming cut 3 bases from V and 5 bases from J; bases unmatched to any gene: 11. Germline-derived CDR1 and CDR2 are LNHNV and YYDKDF (reference sequence). The CDR3 extends over 17 amino acids. This chain's CDR3 is CATSSELAGVATGELFF. DNA of the CDR3: TGTGCCACCAGCAGCGAGCTAGCGGGTGTGGCAACCGGGGAGCTGTTTTTT.

The rearrangement joins TRBV3-1 (or the pseudogene TRBV3-2) to TRBJ2-3, with no clear D. The CDR3 has 13 residues. The V and J ends lost 2 bases and 0 bases respectively, with 3 bases between them. Germline CDR1 LGHDT, CDR2 YNNKEL (reference sequence). CDR3 nucleotides: TGTGCCAGCAGCCAAAGAAGCACAGATACGCAGTATTTT. Its translation: CASSQRSTDTQYF.

The rearrangement joins TRBV6-5 to TRBJ2-1; the match to TRBD1 covers 9 bases. The J segment lost 7 bases and the V segment lost 7 bases, leaving 11 bases of the junction unmatched. The germline gives CDR1 MNHEY, CDR2 SVGAGI. The CDR3 sequence is 15 residues long. CDR3 coding DNA: TGTGCCAGCACGGCCGAGGGACAGGGCTGGAATGAGCAGTTCTTC. This sequence encodes CASTAEGQGWNEQFF.

This rearrangement joins TRBV25-1 to TRBJ2-3; 7 nucleotides agree with TRBD2. The junction had 5 bases not matched to a gene; V was cut back by 2 bases and J by 0 bases. Germline V lookup: CDR1 MGHDK, CDR2 SYGVNS. CDR3 length: 16 residues. CDR3 sequence: CASSEPTSLSTDTQYF. CDR3 DNA sequence: TGTGCCAGCAGTGAACCGACTAGCCTGAGCACAGATACGCAGTATTTT.

CDR3 residues: CASTGQDSSPLHF. CDR3 nucleotide sequence: TGTGCCAGCACCGGACAGGACTCCTCACCCCTCCACTTT. V usage is TRBV6-5 and J usage is TRBJ1-6; TRBD1 matches at 7 bases. Germline CDR1 and CDR2: MNHEY and SVGAGI. The CDR3 consists of 13 residues. J lost 10 bases, V lost 7 bases, and 7 bases had no gene match.

Here the CDR3 reads CASSQDIHSNQPQHF. The CDR3 bases are TGTGCCAGCAGTCAGGACATCCATAGCAATCAGCCCCAGCATTTT. This rearrangement joins TRBV28 to TRBJ1-5; D possibly corresponds to TRBD1 (5 bases). The CDR3 is 15 amino acids. V shed 5 bases and J shed 0 bases, with 11 bases lying between them. Germline V CDR1 and CDR2: MDHEN, SYDVKM.

This clone has only one observation. The V call is TRBV18, the J call TRBJ2-7; D uncertain. This CDR3 is 12 amino acids long. Germline V CDR1 and CDR2: KGHSH, LQKENI. The V end lost 1 base, the J end lost 6 bases, and 7 bases lay between the germline ends. Here the CDR3 DNA reads TGTGCCAGCTCACCACGTTACTTCGAGCAGTACTTC. This sequence encodes CASSPRYFEQYF.

This chain links TRBV19 with TRBJ1-2; D ambiguous. Trimming pared 5 bases from V and 4 bases from J, leaving 11 bases between. Looked up from germline, CDR1 is LNHDA and CDR2 is SQIVND (reference sequence). The CDR3 length is 13 residues. The CDR3, as DNA: TGTGCCAGTAGTTGGGCGGCCAGCTATGGCTACACCTTC. Its protein is CASSWAASYGYTF.

The genes are TRBV28 and TRBJ1-2, with a weak D call TRBD1 (5 bases). Germline CDR1 is MDHEN and CDR2 is SYDVKM. V was clipped by 4 bases and J by 8 bases, with 11 bases between them. The length of the CDR3 is 12 residues. CDR3 protein: CASSSRAGGYTF. CDR3 DNA sequence: TGTGCCAGCAGTTCACGGGCAGGGGGCTACACCTTC.

The rearrangement joins TRBV10-3 to TRBJ1-2; 8 bases are shared with TRBD1. The J segment lost 5 bases and the V segment lost 2 bases, leaving 1 base of the junction unmatched. The CDR3 contains 13 residues. CDR1 and CDR2 (germline): ENHRY, SYGVKD. The CDR3 reads CAISEGQGYGYTF. CDR3 sequence (DNA): TGTGCCATCAGTGAGGGACAGGGATATGGCTACACCTTC.

This chain uses TRBV28 with TRBJ2-6, with D hard to call. Per the germline V gene, CDR1 is MDHEN and CDR2 is SYDVKM. The CDR3 loop spans 13 amino acids. V was pared by 3 bases and J by 4 bases, with 4 bases between. CDR3 protein: CASSFDGANVLTF. CDR3 DNA sequence: TGTGCCAGCAGTTTCGACGGGGCCAACGTCCTGACTTTC.

V is TRBV5-1 and J is TRBJ1-6; TRBD1 agrees at 8 bases. The V gene's germline CDR1 is SGHRS and CDR2 YFSETQ. The V gene end was trimmed by 4 bases and the J gene end by 8 bases; junction bases not matched to a gene: 5. The CDR3 totals 14 residues. The CDR3 DNA follows: TGCGCCAGCAGCCGCGGACAGGGCTATTCACCCCTCCACTTT. Protein sequence: CASSRGQGYSPLHF.

J is TRBJ2-3 and V is TRBV7-8, with D possibly matching TRBD2 (6 bases). The CDR3 length is 15 residues. Germline CDR1 is SGHVS and CDR2 is FQNEAQ. V dropped 4 bases and J dropped 2 bases, with 13 bases sitting between them. The CDR3 DNA sequence: TGTGCCAGCAGCTCCAAGGGACTGAACACAGATACGCAGTATTTT. This sequence encodes CASSSKGLNTDTQYF.

This chain uses TRBV3-1 (or the pseudogene TRBV3-2) with TRBJ2-1; 12 bases map to TRBD2. Germline-derived CDR1 and CDR2 are LGHDT and YNNKEL (reference sequence). With V trimmed by 0 bases and J by 7 bases, 16 bases remained unmatched. The CDR3 spans 20 residues. The CDR3 nucleotides are TGTGCCAGCAGCCAAGATATCCCTAGCGGGAGGGCCAGTAGGATGAATGAGCAGTTCTTC. Amino acids: CASSQDIPSGRASRMNEQFF.

V gene TRBV3-1 (or the pseudogene TRBV3-2) combines with J gene TRBJ2-3, with 8 positions matching TRBD2. Germline values: CDR1 LGHDT, CDR2 YNNKEL (reference sequence). The CDR3 spans 15 residues. The V and J ends lost 4 bases and 1 base, in that order; junction bases with no gene match: 4. CDR3 DNA: TGTGCCAGCAGCCGCACTAGCGGAGGCACAGATACGCAGTATTTT. The encoded protein is CASSRTSGGTDTQYF.

V usage is TRBV19 and J usage is TRBJ1-2; 10 bases match TRBD1. Germline CDR1 LNHDA, CDR2 SQIVND (reference sequence). The V segment lost 2 bases and the J segment 3 bases; nucleotides outside the gene matches: 6. This CDR3 region has 16 residues. The CDR3 DNA reads TGTGCCAGTAGTATAACCGGGACAGGGGATGACTATGGCTACACCTTC. Translated, it gives CASSITGTGDDYGYTF.

This chain connects TRBV6-5 to TRBJ2-7; possible D gene TRBD1, 5 bases. V lost 8 bases, J lost 3 bases, and 11 bases lay in between. Germline V gene sequence: CDR1 MNHEY, CDR2 SVGAGI. This CDR3 has 12 amino acids. The CDR3 loop is CASGQGSYEQYF. The CDR3 nucleotides read TGTGCCAGCGGCCAGGGAAGCTACGAGCAGTACTTC.

The chain uses TRBV10-3 and TRBJ1-1; no clear D. V lost 0 bases to trimming and J lost 4 bases, with 6 bases between them. This CDR3 has 13 residues. CDR1 ENHRY and CDR2 SYGVKD come from the germline V gene. CDR3 sequence: CAISESPVTEAFF. The CDR3 DNA reads as TGTGCCATCAGTGAGTCCCCCGTCACTGAAGCTTTCTTT.

This chain connects TRBV27 to TRBJ1-6; D is unresolved. The V end was cut by 4 bases, the J end by 5 bases, with 9 bases between. Germline loops: CDR1 MNHEY, CDR2 SMNVEV (reference sequence). The CDR3 is 14 residues long. The CDR3 DNA follows: TGTGCCAGCAGTTGGGGATTTAATAATTCACCCCTCCACTTT. It specifies CASSWGFNNSPLHF.

The genes are TRBV14 and TRBJ2-2, with 11 bases aligning to TRBD2. V lost 2 bases to trimming and J lost 3 bases; unmatched junction nucleotides: 8. The CDR3 is 18 amino acids. Germline values: CDR1 SGHDN, CDR2 FVKESK. The CDR3 sequence: CASSQHLLAGGYTGELFF. The CDR3 DNA reads TGTGCCAGCAGCCAACATCTGCTAGCGGGAGGCTACACCGGGGAGCTGTTTTTT.

The chain recombines TRBV7-9 with TRBJ2-3; D is unclear. From germline, CDR1 is SEHNR and CDR2 FQNEAQ (reference sequence). Trimming removed 0 bases at V and 6 bases at J, with 7 bases between. CDR3 length: 13 residues. CDR3: CASSLAFGDTQYF. The CDR3 region has the DNA TGTGCCAGCAGCTTAGCGTTTGGCGATACGCAGTATTTT.